The 10 T cell receptor beta chains below come from one sample, sequenced in a study of blood T cell repertoires in COVID-19. Some clones are missing from TCRdb's copy, which holds only in-frame ones; the method was immunoSEQ multiplex PCR. Seen here are over 350,000 clones, more than 85% observed once, and the top ten hold roughly 4%. The sample comprised peripheral blood. The receptors originated from a woman in her thirties with acute or convalescent COVID-19.

The chain links TRBV21-1 to TRBJ2-5; TRBD2 was called by the table and not checked on the DNA. TRBV21-1 is recorded as a pseudogene. CDR3 length: 15 amino acids. CDR3 bases: TGTGCCAGCAGCAAAGAGGTACCTGAGGTGGAGACCCAGTACTTC. Its protein is CASSKEVPEVETQYF.

This rearrangement joins TRBV5-1 to TRBJ1-2; 8 bases agree with TRBD1. The CDR3 is made up of 13 amino acids. Germline V gene data show CDR1 as SGHRS and CDR2 as YFSETQ. Trimming at V came to 0 bases and at J to 7 bases, leaving 2 bases not matched to a gene. In DNA, the CDR3 is TGCGCCAGCAGCTTGGACGACAGGGGTGGCTACACCTTC. Translating it yields CASSLDDRGGYTF.

CDR3 nucleotide sequence: TGTGCCAGCTCACCAAACCAGGCCAATCAGCCCCAGCATTTT. It translates to CASSPNQANQPQHF. This chain connects TRBV18 to TRBJ1-5, with no clear D. Per the germline V gene, CDR1 is KGHSH and CDR2 is LQKENI. The length of the CDR3 is 14 residues. V was cut by 2 bases and J by 3 bases, with 8 bases left in between.

About this clone itself: The junction departs from germline at one end; a sequencing error may be responsible. The sample contains more than one DNA sequence encoding this CDR3. This chain uses TRBV5-4 with TRBJ1-1; tentative D call: TRBD1 (6 bases). This CDR3 comprises 13 residues. CDR1 is SGHNT and CDR2 is YYREEE in the germline V gene (reference sequence). The CDR3 spells CASSLGRDTEAFF. CDR3 DNA: TGTGCCAGCAGCTTGGGCCGGGACACCGAAGCTTTCTTT.

The J gene is TRBJ2-3, the V gene TRBV6-1; D is possibly TRBD2 (6 bases). CDR3 length equals 16 residues. V was clipped by 0 bases and J by 4 bases, with 14 bases between them. Germline CDR1 MNHNS, CDR2 SASEGT. CDR3: CASSEAFRGKSDTQYF. In nucleotides, the CDR3 is TGTGCCAGCAGTGAAGCGTTCCGGGGGAAATCAGATACGCAGTATTTT.

V and J are TRBV25-1 and TRBJ1-2; D possibly corresponds to TRBD1 (6 bases). V was trimmed by 8 bases and J by 5 bases, leaving 21 bases between them. The CDR3 sequence is 15 residues long. The germline V gene encodes CDR1 MGHDK and CDR2 SYGVNS. The CDR3 region has the DNA TGTGCCAGCGGGGAGCCGGGACAAAGCGGATATGGCTACACCTTC. Translation: CASGEPGQSGYGYTF.

A word on this clone: At one boundary the junction diverges from the germline segment, which might be a read error. This chain joins TRBV18 and TRBJ2-7; 7 positions match TRBD2. Germline V gene sequence: CDR1 KGHSH, CDR2 LQKENI. The CDR3 totals 15 residues. The CDR3 loop reads CVSSPPGSERGEQYF. As DNA, the CDR3 is TGTGTCAGCTCACCTCCAGGCAGTGAGCGGGGCGAGCAGTACTTC.

The chain employs TRBV3-1 (or the pseudogene TRBV3-2) and TRBJ2-5, with 8 bases lining up with TRBD1. There are 13 residues in the CDR3. Germline assignment: CDR1 LGHDT and CDR2 YNNKEL (reference sequence). J gave up 5 bases and V 5 bases, and 4 bases lay outside the gene matches. CDR3 in amino acids: CASSSDRAETQYF. The CDR3 DNA follows: TGTGCCAGCAGCTCGGACAGGGCTGAGACCCAGTACTTC.

The rearrangement joins TRBV30 to TRBJ2-5; 7 bases line up with TRBD1. Germline values: CDR1 GTSNPN, CDR2 SVGIG (reference sequence). The CDR3 runs 15 residues. V dropped 2 bases and J dropped 2; count of bases not matched to a gene: 8. CDR3 bases: TGTGCCTGGAGTCAGGGACAGAGGGGTCAAGAGACCCAGTACTTC. This codes for CAWSQGQRGQETQYF.

The chain employs TRBV5-6 and TRBJ1-5; tentatively, D is TRBD1 (5 bases). V was cut by 5 bases and J by 4 bases, with 13 bases left in between. The germline CDR1 and CDR2 sequences are SGHDT and YYEEEE. The CDR3 totals 14 residues. The CDR3 loop is CASSWTPANQPQHF. The CDR3, as DNA: TGTGCCAGCAGTTGGACACCCGCAAATCAGCCCCAGCATTTT. The full variable domain, completed using reference TRBV5-6 and TRBJ1-5, is DAGVTQSPTHLIKTRGQQVTLRCSPKSGHDTVSWYQQALGQGPQFIFQYYEEEERQRGNFPDRFSGHQFPNYSSELNVNALLLGDSALYLCASSWTPANQPQHFGDGTRLSIL.